Listed below are T cell receptor beta chains from one sample, sequenced in a study of T cell responses to AZD1222 COVID-19 vaccine. Using immunoSEQ multiplex PCR, the repertoire was profiled, and TCRdb retains in-frame clones only, with some absent. The sample lists tens of thousands of clones; about nine tenths were seen once. Sequenced here: peripheral blood, sampled 28 days after the second AZD1222 dose. These receptors were obtained from an adult who received the AZD1222 COVID-19 vaccine. Both conserved end residues are part of each CDR3. The D gene is left open where the match is weak. Size values are once, few and many counts, or a class for expanded clones, and some rows have none.

size	V	D	J	DNA	CDR3
once	TRBV7-9	NA	TRBJ2-1	TGTGCCAGCAGCCCGAGGGGGTACAATGAGCAGTTCTTC	CASSPRGYNEQFF
NA	TRBV19	NA	TRBJ2-7	TGTGCCAGTAGTGCCACAGGGTCGGTCGAGCAGTACTTC	CASSATGSVEQYF
NA	TRBV5-1	TRBD2	TRBJ2-3	TGCGCCAGCAGCTTGGTACCCGGGGGGGCATCAGATACGCAGTATTTT	CASSLVPGGASDTQYF
NA	TRBV7-2	TRBD2	TRBJ2-5	TGTGCCAGCAGCTCCGGGGGGAACGGCGCAGAGACCCAGTACTTC	CASSSGGNGAETQYF
NA	TRBV7-9	NA	TRBJ1-2	TGTGCCAGCAGCTCATCGGCAGGGACCTATGGCTACACCTTC	CASSSSAGTYGYTF
NA	TRBV23-1	NA	TRBJ2-6	TGCGCCAGCAGTCAATCGGAGGGGATAACCTCTGGGGCCAACGTCCTGACTTTC	CASSQSEGITSGANVLTF
NA	TRBV25-1	TRBD1	TRBJ2-5	TGTGCCAGCAGCCGACAGGGTTTACCAGAGACCCAGTACTTC	CASSRQGLPETQYF
NA	TRBV19	NA	TRBJ1-1	TGTGCCAGTAGGACACGAGAACAGAACACTGAAGCTTTCTTT	CASRTREQNTEAFF
NA	TRBV20-1	NA	TRBJ2-7	TGCAGTGCCGTAGACTACGAGCAGTACTTC	CSAVDYEQYF
NA	TRBV4-3	NA	TRBJ2-1	TGCGCCAGCAGCCAAGATCTCCGGACTCGCCAGTTCTTC	CASSQDLRTRQFF